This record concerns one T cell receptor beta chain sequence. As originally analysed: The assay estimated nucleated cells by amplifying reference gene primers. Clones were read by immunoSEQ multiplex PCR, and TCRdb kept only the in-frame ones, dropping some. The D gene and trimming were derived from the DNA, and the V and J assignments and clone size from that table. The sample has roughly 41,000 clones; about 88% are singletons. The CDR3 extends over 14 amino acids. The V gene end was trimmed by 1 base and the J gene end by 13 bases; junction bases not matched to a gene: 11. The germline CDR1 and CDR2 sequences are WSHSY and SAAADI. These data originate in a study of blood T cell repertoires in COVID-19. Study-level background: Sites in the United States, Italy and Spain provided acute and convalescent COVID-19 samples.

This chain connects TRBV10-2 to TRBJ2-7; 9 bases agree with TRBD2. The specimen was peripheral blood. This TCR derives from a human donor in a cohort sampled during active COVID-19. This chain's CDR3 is CASSELGLATGGYF. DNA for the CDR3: TGCGCCAGCAGTGAGTTGGGACTAGCCACCGGAGGATACTTC.